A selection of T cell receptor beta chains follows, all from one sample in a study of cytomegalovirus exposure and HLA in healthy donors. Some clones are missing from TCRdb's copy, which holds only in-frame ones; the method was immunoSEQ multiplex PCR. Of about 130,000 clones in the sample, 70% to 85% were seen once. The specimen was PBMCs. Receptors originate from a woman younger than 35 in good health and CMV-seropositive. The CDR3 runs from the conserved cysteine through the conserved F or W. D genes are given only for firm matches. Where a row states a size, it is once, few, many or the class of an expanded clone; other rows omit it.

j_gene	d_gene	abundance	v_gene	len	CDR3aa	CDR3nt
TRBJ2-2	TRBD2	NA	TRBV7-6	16	CASSLVAGVNTGELFF	TGTGCCAGCAGCTTAGTAGCGGGGGTGAACACCGGGGAGCTGTTTTTT
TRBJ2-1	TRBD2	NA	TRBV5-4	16	CASSLGAGGQYNEQFF	TGTGCCAGCAGCTTGGGAGCGGGGGGGCAGTACAATGAGCAGTTCTTC
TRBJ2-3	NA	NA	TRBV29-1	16	CSVEGPGRGATDTQYF	TGCAGCGTCGAAGGGCCAGGGAGGGGGGCCACAGATACGCAGTATTTT
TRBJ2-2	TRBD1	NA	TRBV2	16	CASTRQGAVDTGELFF	TGTGCCAGCACCAGACAGGGGGCGGTGGACACCGGGGAGCTGTTTTTT
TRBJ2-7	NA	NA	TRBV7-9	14	CASSLGDRTYEQYF	TGTGCCAGCAGCTTAGGAGACAGGACCTACGAGCAGTACTTC
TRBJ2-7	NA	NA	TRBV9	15	CASSPRGANHYEQYF	TGTGCCAGCAGCCCCAGAGGAGCTAATCACTACGAGCAGTACTTC
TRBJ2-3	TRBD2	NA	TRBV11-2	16	CASSSQAGGYTDTQYF	TGTGCCAGCAGCTCCCAAGCGGGGGGGTACACAGATACGCAGTATTTT
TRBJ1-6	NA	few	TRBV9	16	CASSATRQGYNSPLHF	TGTGCCAGCAGCGCCACCCGCCAGGGCTATAATTCACCCCTCCACTTT
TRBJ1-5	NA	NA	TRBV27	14	CASSSPGSNQPQHF	TGTGCCAGCAGCTCACCAGGGAGCAATCAGCCCCAGCATTTT
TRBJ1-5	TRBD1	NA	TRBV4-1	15	CASSKDRGSNQPQHF	TGCGCCAGCAGCAAAGACAGGGGAAGCAATCAGCCCCAGCATTTT
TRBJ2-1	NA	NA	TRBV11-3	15	CASSLVQGLTNEQFF	TGTGCCAGCAGCTTAGTTCAGGGCCTCACCAATGAGCAGTTCTTC
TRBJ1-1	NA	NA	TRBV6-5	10	CAVGGTEAFF	TGTGCCGTAGGGGGTACTGAAGCTTTCTTT
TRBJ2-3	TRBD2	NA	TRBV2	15	CASTQGLAGGDTQYF	TGTGCCAGCACCCAGGGACTAGCGGGGGGGGATACGCAGTATTTT
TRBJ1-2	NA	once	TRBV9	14	CASSGGLINYGYTF	TGTGCCAGCAGCGGCGGACTGATTAACTATGGCTACACCTTC
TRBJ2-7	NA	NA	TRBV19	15	CASSINASPLYEQYF	TGTGCCAGTAGTATAAACGCAAGCCCCCTCTACGAGCAGTACTTC
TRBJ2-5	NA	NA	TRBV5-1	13	CASSVGSQETQYF	TGCGCCAGCAGCGTCGGGTCACAAGAGACCCAGTACTTC
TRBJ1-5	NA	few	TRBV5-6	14	CASSLAGLKQPQHF	TGTGCCAGCAGCTTGGCGGGGTTAAAACAGCCCCAGCATTTT
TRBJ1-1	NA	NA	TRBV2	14	CASSGGEMNTEAFF	TGTGCCAGCAGTGGAGGTGAAATGAACACTGAAGCTTTCTTT
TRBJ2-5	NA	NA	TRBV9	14	CASSLRGNQETQYF	TGTGCCAGCAGCCTACGGGGTAACCAAGAGACCCAGTACTTC
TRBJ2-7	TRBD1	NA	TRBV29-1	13	CSGGQGPLYEQYF	TGCAGCGGGGGACAGGGTCCTCTCTACGAGCAGTACTTC
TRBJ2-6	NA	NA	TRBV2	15	CASMETNSGANVLTF	TGTGCCAGCATGGAGACCAACTCTGGGGCCAACGTCCTGACTTTC
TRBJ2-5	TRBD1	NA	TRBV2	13	CASVDRGEETQYF	TGTGCCAGCGTGGACAGGGGCGAGGAGACCCAGTACTTC
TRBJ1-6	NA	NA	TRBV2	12	CASSPGNSPLHF	TGTGCCAGCAGCCCGGGGAATTCACCCCTCCACTTT
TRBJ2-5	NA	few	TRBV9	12	CASSLWGETQYF	TGTGCCAGCAGCCTATGGGGCGAGACCCAGTACTTC
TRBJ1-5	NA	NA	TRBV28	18	CASSPLGSGASGNQPQHF	TGTGCCAGCAGCCCCCTGGGGTCAGGGGCGTCTGGCAATCAGCCCCAGCATTTT
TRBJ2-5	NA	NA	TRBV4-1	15	CASSEETGVRETQYF	TGCGCCAGCAGCGAAGAAACTGGTGTGCGGGAGACCCAGTACTTC
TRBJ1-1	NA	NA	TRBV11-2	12	CASIYSRDLAFF	TGTGCCAGCATCTACTCCCGGGACTTGGCTTTCTTT
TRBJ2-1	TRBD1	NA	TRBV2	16	CASSYSRGTGGNEQFF	TGTGCCAGCAGTTATTCCAGGGGGACAGGGGGTAATGAGCAGTTCTTC
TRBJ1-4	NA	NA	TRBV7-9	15	CASSNTPGDGEKLFF	TGTGCCAGCAGCAACACTCCAGGGGACGGGGAAAAACTGTTTTTT
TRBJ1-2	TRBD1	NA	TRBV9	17	CASSDRDSLLDGYGYTF	TGTGCCAGCAGCGACCGGGACAGCCTACTAGACGGGTATGGCTACACCTTC
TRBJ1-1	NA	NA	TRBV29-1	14	CSVEEGGQNTEAFF	TGCAGCGTTGAAGAAGGCGGGCAAAACACTGAAGCTTTCTTT
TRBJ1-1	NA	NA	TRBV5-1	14	CASSPRGADTEAFF	TGCGCCAGCAGCCCCAGGGGCGCGGACACTGAAGCTTTCTTT
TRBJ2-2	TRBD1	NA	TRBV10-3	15	CAINQGGVGTGELFF	TGTGCCATCAATCAAGGGGGCGTGGGCACCGGGGAGCTGTTTTTT
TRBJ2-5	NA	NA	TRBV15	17	CATSRPGGTLTQETQYF	TGTGCCACCAGCAGACCTGGAGGGACCCTAACCCAAGAGACCCAGTACTTC
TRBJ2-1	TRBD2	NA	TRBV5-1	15	CASSLRGGPYNEQFF	TGCGCCAGCAGCTTGCGGGGGGGCCCCTACAATGAGCAGTTCTTC
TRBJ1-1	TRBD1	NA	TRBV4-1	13	CASSQTGRPEAFF	TGCGCCAGCTCACAGACAGGGCGACCTGAAGCTTTCTTT
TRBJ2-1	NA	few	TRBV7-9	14	CASSFFAGGNEQFF	TGTGCCAGCAGCTTCTTCGCCGGGGGCAATGAGCAGTTCTTC
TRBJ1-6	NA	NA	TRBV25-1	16	CASSSPEAGLGSPLHF	TGTGCCAGCAGCTCGCCCGAGGCGGGGCTCGGTTCACCCCTCCACTTT
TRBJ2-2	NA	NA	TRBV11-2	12	CASSLNLAELFF	TGTGCCAGCAGCTTAAATCTAGCGGAGCTGTTTTTT
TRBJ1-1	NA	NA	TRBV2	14	CASRGTGTNTEAFF	TGTGCCAGCAGGGGAACAGGGACGAACACTGAAGCTTTCTTT
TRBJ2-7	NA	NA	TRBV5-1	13	CASSLSLGGEQYF	TGCGCCAGCAGCTTGTCTCTCGGCGGCGAGCAGTACTTC
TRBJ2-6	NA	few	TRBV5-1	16	CASSVGAHSGANVLTF	TGCGCCAGCAGTGTGGGGGCCCACTCTGGGGCCAACGTCCTGACTTTC
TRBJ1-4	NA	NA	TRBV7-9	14	CASSLTSGNEKLFF	TGTGCCAGCAGCTTAACTAGCGGTAATGAAAAACTGTTTTTT
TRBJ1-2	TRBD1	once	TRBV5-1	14	CASRSGGTVWGYTF	TGCGCCAGCAGGTCAGGTGGGACAGTCTGGGGCTACACCTTC
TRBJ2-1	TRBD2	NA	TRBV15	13	CATSGLAYNEQFF	TGTGCCACCTCGGGACTAGCGTACAATGAGCAGTTCTTC
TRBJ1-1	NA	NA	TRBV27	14	CASKPVGGNTEAFF	TGTGCCAGTAAACCCGTGGGGGGAAACACTGAAGCTTTCTTT
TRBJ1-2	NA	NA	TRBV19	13	CASSTPASRGYTF	TGTGCCAGTAGTACCCCTGCGAGCCGTGGCTACACCTTC
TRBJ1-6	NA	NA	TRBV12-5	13	CASGLSPDSPLHF	TGTGCTAGTGGTCTCTCCCCGGATTCACCCCTCCACTTT
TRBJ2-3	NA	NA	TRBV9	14	CASSTDSSTDTQYF	TGTGCCAGCAGCACCGACTCTAGCACAGATACGCAGTATTTT
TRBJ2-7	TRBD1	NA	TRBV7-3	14	CASSVWTGGGEQYF	TGTGCCAGCAGCGTATGGACAGGGGGCGGCGAGCAGTACTTC
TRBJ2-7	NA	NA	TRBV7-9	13	CASSSRLAYEQYF	TGTGCCAGCAGCTCCAGGCTTGCCTACGAGCAGTACTTC
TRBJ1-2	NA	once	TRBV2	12	CASGRFGHGYTF	TGTGCCAGCGGCAGATTTGGGCATGGCTACACCTTC
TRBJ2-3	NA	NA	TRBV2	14	CASSFSRSTDTQYF	TGTGCCAGCAGTTTTTCCCGTAGCACAGATACGCAGTATTTT
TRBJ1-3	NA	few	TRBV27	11	CASSAGDTIYF	TGTGCCAGCAGTGCGGGTGACACCATATATTTT
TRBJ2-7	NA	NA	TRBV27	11	CASSSFSEQYF	TGTGCCAGCAGTTCCTTCAGCGAGCAGTACTTC
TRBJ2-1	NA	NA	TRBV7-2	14	CASSFTSGAPEQFF	TGTGCCAGCAGCTTCACAAGTGGGGCGCCCGAGCAGTTCTTC
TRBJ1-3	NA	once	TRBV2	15	CASSEAGGAGNTIYF	TGTGCCAGCAGTGAAGCGGGGGGGGCAGGAAACACCATATATTTT
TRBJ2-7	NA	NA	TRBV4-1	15	CASSQVPGGAYEQYF	TGCGCCAGCAGCCAAGTCCCGGGGGGCGCCTACGAGCAGTACTTC
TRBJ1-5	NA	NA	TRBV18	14	CASSRGGRGQPQHF	TGTGCCAGCTCACGGGGGGGCAGAGGTCAGCCCCAGCATTTT